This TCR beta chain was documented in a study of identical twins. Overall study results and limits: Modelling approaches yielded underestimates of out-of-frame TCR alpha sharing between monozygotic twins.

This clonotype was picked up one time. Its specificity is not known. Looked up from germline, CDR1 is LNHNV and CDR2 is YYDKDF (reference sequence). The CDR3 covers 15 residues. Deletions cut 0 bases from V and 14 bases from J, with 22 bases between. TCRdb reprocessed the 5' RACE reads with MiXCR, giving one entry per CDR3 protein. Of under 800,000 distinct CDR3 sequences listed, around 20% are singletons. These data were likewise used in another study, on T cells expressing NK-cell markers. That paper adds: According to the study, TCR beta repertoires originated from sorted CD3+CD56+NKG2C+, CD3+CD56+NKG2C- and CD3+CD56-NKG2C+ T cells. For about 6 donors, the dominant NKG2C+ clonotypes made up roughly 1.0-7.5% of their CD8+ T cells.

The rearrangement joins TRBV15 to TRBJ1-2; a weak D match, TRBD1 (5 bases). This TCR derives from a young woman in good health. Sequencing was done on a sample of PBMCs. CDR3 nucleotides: TGTGCCACCAGCAGAGATCGGGGCAGCGGTGCGGTTAGTACCTTC. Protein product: CATSRDRGSGAVSTF.